The 8 T cell receptor beta chains given below trace back to one sample, sequenced in a study of beta chain features in type 1 diabetes. Every isolated RNA sample was fully reverse transcribed, so sequencing captured expressed TCRB transcripts. Measured with immunoSEQ multiplex PCR; TCRdb has only the in-frame clones, and not every one. The sample includes 360,000 or so clones, around 20% of them seen just once. The sample comprised naive CD4+ T cells from blood. Source of these receptors: a woman aged 18 to 35 in good health.

The chain employs TRBV4-3 and TRBJ2-5; 8 bases agree with TRBD2. V was clipped by 3 bases and J by 5 bases; unmatched bases: 11. Germline loops: CDR1 LGHNA, CDR2 YSLEER. This CDR3 spans 16 amino acids. CDR3 residues: CASSQRRGAGAETQYF. The CDR3 coding sequence is TGCGCCAGCAGCCAGAGGAGGGGAGCGGGAGCTGAGACCCAGTACTTC.

The rearrangement links TRBV7-6 to TRBJ1-3; D not certain. Trimming pared 1 base from V and 1 base from J, leaving 5 bases between. CDR1 SGHVS and CDR2 FNYEAQ come from the germline V gene. This CDR3 has 14 residues. Here the CDR3 reads CASSLDSSGNTIYF. CDR3 nucleotides: TGTGCCAGCAGCTTAGATAGTTCTGGAAACACCATATATTTT. Together with reference TRBV7-6 and TRBJ1-3, the CDR3 gives the full variable domain: GAGVSQSPRYKVTKRGQDVALRCDPISGHVSLYWYRQALGQGPEFLTYFNYEAQQDKSGLPNDRFSAERPEGSISTLTIQRTEQRDSAMYRCASSLDSSGNTIYFGEGSWLTVV.

The rearrangement links TRBV11-3 to TRBJ2-1; no clear D. Trimming shortened V by 5 bases and J by 6 bases, and 8 bases separated the two germline ends. Per germline, CDR1 SGHNT and CDR2 YENEEA. The CDR3 spans 12 residues. DNA of the CDR3: TGTGCCAGCAGCACCACTTCCAATGAGCAGTTCTTC. The encoded protein is CASSTTSNEQFF.

The chain is built from TRBV7-2 and TRBJ2-7; D gene uncertain. The germline V gene has CDR1 SGHTA and CDR2 FQGNSA. V lost 6 bases to trimming and J lost 2 bases, with 11 bases between them. The CDR3 runs to 13 residues. This CDR3 reads CASRSTATYEQYF. The DNA of the CDR3 is TGTGCCAGCAGAAGTACAGCCACCTACGAGCAGTACTTC. Filled out from reference TRBV7-2 and TRBJ2-7, the complete variable domain reads GAGVSQSPSNKVTEKGKDVELRCDPISGHTALYWYRQSLGQGLEFLIYFQGNSAPDKSGLPSDRFSAERTGGSVSTLTIQRTQQEDSAVYLCASRSTATYEQYFGPGTRLTVT.

This clone showed up just a few times. The J gene is TRBJ2-7, the V gene TRBV5-4, with a weak D call TRBD1 (5 bases). CDR3 length equals 13 residues. Germline CDR1 is SGHNT and CDR2 is YYREEE (reference sequence). V dropped 6 bases and J dropped 1 base, with 11 bases sitting between them. CDR3 amino acids: CASTDTGSYEQYF. CDR3 bases: TGTGCCAGCACCGATACAGGATCCTACGAGCAGTACTTC.

In nucleotides, the CDR3 is TGTGCCAGTAGTATACAATCGGCGGGCAATGAGCAGTTCTTC. Its translation: CASSIQSAGNEQFF. The rearrangement links TRBV19 to TRBJ2-1, with D possibly being TRBD2 (5 bases). Germline V gene data show CDR1 as LNHDA and CDR2 as SQIVND (reference sequence). Trimming left V 2 bases short and J 6 bases short, with 11 bases between. The CDR3 is 14 residues long.

The chain carries TRBV5-6 and TRBJ1-2, with a tentative D call TRBD1 (5 bases). Trimming took off 4 bases at V and 4 bases at J, with 20 bases between the two ends. CDR3 length: 16 residues. Germline values: CDR1 SGHDT, CDR2 YYEEEE. The CDR3: CASSPGGGKTAYGYTF. Written as DNA, the CDR3 is TGTGCCAGCAGCCCCGGGGGGGGGAAGACGGCCTATGGCTACACCTTC.

This clone was recorded a few times. The CDR3 coding sequence is TGTGCCAGCAGTTACTCGAATGGACAGGGCACTGAAGCTTTCTTT. Amino acid sequence: CASSYSNGQGTEAFF. The chain joins TRBV6-5 to TRBJ1-1; 8 bases fit TRBD1. The germline CDR1 and CDR2 sequences are MNHEY and SVGAGI. Unmatched junction bases numbered 4, after V lost 0 bases and J lost 4 bases. The CDR3 length is 15 residues.